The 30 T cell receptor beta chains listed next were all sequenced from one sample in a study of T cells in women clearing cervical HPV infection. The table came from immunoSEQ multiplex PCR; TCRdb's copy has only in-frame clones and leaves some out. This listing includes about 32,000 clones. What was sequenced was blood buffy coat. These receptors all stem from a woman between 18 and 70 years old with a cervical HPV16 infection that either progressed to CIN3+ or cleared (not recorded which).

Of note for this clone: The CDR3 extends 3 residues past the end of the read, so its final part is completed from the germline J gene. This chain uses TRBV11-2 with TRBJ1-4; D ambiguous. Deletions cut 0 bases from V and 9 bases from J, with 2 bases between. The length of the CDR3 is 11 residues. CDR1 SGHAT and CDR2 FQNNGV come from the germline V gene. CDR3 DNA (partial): TGTGCCAGCAGCTTAGATAAAAAA. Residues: CASSLDKK. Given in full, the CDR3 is CASSLDKKLFF.

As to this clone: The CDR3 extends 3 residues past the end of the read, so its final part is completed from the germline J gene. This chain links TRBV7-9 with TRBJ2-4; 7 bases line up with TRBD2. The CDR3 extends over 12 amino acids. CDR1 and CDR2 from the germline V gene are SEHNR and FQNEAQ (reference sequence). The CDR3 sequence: CASSTWDYGQYF. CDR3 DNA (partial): TGTGCCAGCAGCACTTGGGACTATGGT.

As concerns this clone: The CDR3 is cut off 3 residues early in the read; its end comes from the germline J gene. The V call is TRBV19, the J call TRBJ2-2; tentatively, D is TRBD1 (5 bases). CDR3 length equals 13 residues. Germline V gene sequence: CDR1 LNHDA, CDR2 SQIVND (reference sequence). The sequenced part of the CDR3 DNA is TGTGCCAGTAGTATCAGGGTATTTGAAAAG. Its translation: CASSIRVFEK. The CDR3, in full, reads CASSIRVFEKLFF.

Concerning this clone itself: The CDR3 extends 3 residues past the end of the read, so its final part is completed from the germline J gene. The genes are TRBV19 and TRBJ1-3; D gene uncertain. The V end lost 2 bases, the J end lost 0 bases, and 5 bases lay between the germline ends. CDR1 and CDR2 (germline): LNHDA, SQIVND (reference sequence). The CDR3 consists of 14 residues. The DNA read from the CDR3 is TGTGCCAGTAGTATAACTCACTCTGGAAACACC. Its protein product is CASSITHSGNT. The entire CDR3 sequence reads CASSITHSGNTIYF. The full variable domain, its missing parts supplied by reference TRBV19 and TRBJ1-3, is DGGITQSPKYLFRKEGQNVTLSCEQNLNHDAMYWYRQDPGQGLRLIYYSQIVNDFQKGDIAEGYSVSREKKESFPLTVTSAQKNPTAFYLCASSITHSGNTIYFGEGSWLTVV.

CDR3 amino acids: CAISESQGRNYGYTF. The sequenced CDR3 bases are TGTGCCATCAGTGAGTCGCAGGGAAGAAACTATGGC. The J gene is TRBJ1-2, the V gene TRBV10-3; D possibly corresponds to TRBD1 (5 bases). Coverage ceases 3 residues before the CDR3 finishes, and the germline J gene fills in the end. The germline gives CDR1 ENHRY, CDR2 SYGVKD. Trimming shortened V by 0 bases and J by 2 bases, and 10 bases separated the two germline ends. The CDR3 sequence is 15 residues long.

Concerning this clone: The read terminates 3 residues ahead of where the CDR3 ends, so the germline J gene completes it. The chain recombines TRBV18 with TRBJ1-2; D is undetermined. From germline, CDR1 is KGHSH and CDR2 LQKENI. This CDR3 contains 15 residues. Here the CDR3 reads CASSPRLAGEDTYTF. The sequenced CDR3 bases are TGTGCCAGCTCACCAAGACTAGCGGGAGAAGATACC.

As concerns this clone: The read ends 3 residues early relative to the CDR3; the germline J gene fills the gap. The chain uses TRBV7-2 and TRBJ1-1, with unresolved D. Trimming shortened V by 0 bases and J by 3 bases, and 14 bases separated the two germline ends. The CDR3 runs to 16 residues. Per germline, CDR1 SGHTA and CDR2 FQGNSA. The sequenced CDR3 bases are TGTGCCAGCAGCTTAGCCCCGGCGGGCGGAGACACTGAA. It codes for CASSLAPAGGDTE. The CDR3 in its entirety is CASSLAPAGGDTEAFF.

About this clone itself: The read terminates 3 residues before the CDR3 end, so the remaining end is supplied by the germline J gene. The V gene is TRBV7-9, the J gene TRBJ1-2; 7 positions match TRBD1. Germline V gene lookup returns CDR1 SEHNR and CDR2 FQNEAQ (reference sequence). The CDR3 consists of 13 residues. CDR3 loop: CASSGTVAYDYTF. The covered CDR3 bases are TGTGCCAGCAGTGGGACAGTCGCCTACGAC.

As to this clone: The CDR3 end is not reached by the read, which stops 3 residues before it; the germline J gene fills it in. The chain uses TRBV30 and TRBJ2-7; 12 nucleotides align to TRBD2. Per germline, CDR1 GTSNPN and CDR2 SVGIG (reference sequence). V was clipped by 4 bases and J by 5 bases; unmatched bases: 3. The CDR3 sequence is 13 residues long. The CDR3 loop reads CAWTSGRANEQYF. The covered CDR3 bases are TGTGCCTGGACTAGCGGGAGGGCGAACGAG.

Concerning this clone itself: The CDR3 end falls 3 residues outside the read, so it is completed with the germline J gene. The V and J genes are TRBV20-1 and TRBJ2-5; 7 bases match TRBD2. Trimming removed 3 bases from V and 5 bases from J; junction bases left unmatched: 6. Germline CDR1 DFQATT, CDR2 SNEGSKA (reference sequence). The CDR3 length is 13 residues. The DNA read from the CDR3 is TGCAGTGCTAGCATAGCGGGCGGTGAGACC. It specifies CSASIAGGET. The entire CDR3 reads CSASIAGGETQYF.

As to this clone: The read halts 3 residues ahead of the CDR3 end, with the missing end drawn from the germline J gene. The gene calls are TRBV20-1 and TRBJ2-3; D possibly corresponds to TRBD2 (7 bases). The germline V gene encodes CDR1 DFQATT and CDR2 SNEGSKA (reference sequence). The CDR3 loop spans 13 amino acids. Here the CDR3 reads CSAKGGASQPQYF. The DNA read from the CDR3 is TGCAGTGCCAAGGGGGGGGCTAGTCAGCCG.

The covered CDR3 bases are TGCAGTGCTAGCCAGACTACCAAAAACATT. Protein: CSASQTTKNI. The full CDR3 sequence reads CSASQTTKNIQYF. The rearrangement joins TRBV20-1 to TRBJ2-4; a weak D match, TRBD2 (5 bases). The read comes to an end 3 residues before the CDR3 does, leaving the germline J gene to fill in the end. V shed 3 bases and J shed 2 bases, with 8 bases lying between them. Germline CDR1 is DFQATT and CDR2 is SNEGSKA (reference sequence). The CDR3 extends over 13 amino acids.

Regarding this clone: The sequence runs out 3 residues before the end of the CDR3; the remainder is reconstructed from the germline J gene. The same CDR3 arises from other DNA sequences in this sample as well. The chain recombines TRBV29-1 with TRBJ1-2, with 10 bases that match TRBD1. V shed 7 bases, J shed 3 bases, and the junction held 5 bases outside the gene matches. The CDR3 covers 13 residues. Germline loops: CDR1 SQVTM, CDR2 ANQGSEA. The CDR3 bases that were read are TGCAGCGGGGCCGGGACAGGGGACTATGGC. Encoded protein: CSGAGTGDYG. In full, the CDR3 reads CSGAGTGDYGYTF.

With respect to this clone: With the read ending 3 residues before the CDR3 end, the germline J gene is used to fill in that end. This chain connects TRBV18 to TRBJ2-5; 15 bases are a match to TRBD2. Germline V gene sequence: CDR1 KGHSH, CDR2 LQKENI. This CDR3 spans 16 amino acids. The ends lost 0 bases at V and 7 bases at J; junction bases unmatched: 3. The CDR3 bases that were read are TGTGCCAGCTCACCACCAGGGACTAGCGGGGGGATGACC. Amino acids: CASSPPGTSGGMT. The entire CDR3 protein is CASSPPGTSGGMTQYF.

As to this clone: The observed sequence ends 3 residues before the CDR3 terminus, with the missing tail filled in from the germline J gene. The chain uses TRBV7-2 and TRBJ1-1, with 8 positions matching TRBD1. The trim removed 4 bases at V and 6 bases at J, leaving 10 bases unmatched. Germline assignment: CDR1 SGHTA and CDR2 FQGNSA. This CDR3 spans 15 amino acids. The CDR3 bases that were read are TGTGCCAGCAGCTCCAGACAGGGGATACATTCTGAA. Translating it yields CASSSRQGIHSE. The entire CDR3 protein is CASSSRQGIHSEAFF.

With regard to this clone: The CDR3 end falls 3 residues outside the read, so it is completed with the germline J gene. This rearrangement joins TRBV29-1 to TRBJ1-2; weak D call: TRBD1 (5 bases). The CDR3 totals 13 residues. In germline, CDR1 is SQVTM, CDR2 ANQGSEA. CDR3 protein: CSVEETDTYDYTF. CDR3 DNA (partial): TGCAGCGTTGAAGAGACAGATACCTACGAC.

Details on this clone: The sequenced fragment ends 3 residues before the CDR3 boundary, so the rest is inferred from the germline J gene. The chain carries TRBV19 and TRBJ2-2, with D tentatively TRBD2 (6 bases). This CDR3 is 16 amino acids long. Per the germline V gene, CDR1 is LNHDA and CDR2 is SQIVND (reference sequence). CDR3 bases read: TGTGCCAGTACCGTTTTCTGGGACTCTGGGGCCAACGTG. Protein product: CASTVFWDSGANV. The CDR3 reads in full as CASTVFWDSGANVLFF.

CDR3 bases read: TGTGCCAGCAGCCCAATGACAGCTAACTATGGC. It encodes CASSPMTANYG. The full CDR3 reads CASSPMTANYGYTF. The chain combines TRBV7-6 with TRBJ1-2; D might be TRBD1 (5 bases). The read is 3 residues too short to cover the CDR3 end, so that end is filled in from the germline J gene. The CDR3 has 14 amino acids. Between the trimmed V and J ends, which lost 5 bases and 0 bases, there was a span of 10 bases. Germline CDR1 and CDR2: SGHVS and FNYEAQ.

The covered CDR3 bases are TGTGCCAGCAGCGGGACAGGGAATCAGCCC. Translation gives CASSGTGNQP. The full CDR3 reads CASSGTGNQPQHF. V and J are TRBV2 and TRBJ1-5; TRBD1 aligns across 9 bases. Sequencing ends 3 residues short of the CDR3 end; the germline J gene provides the rest. Germline loops: CDR1 SNHLY, CDR2 FYNNEI. CDR3 length: 13 amino acids. The V segment lost 6 bases and the J segment 4 bases; nucleotides outside the gene matches: 1.

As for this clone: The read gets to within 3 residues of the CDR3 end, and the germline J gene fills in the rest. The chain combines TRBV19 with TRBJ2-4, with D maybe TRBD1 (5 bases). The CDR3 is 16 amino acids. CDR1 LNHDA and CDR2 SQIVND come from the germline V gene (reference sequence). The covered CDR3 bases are TGTGCCAGTAGTATTATAGGGGCGGACGTCTCCTATGGT. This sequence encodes CASSIIGADVSYG. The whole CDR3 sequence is CASSIIGADVSYGQYF.

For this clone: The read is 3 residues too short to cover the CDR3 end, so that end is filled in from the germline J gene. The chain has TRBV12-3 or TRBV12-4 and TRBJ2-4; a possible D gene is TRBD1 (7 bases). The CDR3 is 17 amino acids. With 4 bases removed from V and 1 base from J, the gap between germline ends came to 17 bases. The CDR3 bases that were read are TGTGCCAGCAGTTCAGGAGGGGGCGGTTCCGCCAAAAACATT. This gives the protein CASSSGGGGSAKNI. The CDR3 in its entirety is CASSSGGGGSAKNIQYF.

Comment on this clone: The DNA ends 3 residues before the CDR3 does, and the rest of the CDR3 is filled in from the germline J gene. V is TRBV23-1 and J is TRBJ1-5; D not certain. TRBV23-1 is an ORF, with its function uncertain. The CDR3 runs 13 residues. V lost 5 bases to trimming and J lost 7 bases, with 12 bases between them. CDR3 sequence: CASSIDPGQPQHF. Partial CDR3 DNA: TGCGCCAGCAGTATAGATCCAGGACAGCCC.

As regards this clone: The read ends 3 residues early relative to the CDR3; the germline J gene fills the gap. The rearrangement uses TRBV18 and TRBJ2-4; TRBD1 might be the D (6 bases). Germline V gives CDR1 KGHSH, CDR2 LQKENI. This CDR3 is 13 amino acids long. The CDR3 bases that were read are TGTGCCAGCTCACCCGACAGGAGCTATGGT. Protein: CASSPDRSYG. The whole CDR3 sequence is CASSPDRSYGQYF.

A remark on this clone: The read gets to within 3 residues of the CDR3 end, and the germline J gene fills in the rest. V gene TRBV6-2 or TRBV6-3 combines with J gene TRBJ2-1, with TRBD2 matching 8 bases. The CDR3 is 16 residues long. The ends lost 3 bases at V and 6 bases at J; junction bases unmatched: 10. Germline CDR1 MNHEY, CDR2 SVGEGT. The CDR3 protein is CASSYTSGTRGNEQFF. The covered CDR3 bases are TGTGCCAGCAGTTATACTTCCGGGACTAGGGGCAATGAG.

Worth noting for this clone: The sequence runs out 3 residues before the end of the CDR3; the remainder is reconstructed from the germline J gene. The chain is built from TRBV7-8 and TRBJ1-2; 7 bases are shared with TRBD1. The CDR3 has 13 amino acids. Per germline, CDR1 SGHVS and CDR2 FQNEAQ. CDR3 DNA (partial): TGTGCCAGCAGCCCCCCGGGGACAGATACC. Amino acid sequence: CASSPPGTDT. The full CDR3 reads CASSPPGTDTYTF.

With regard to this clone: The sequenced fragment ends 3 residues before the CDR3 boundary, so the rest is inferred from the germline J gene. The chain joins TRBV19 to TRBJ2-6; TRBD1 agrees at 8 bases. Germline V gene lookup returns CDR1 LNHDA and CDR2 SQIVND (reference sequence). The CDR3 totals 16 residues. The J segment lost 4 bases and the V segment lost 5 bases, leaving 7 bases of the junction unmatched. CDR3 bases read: TGTGCCAGTAGTCCCCGGACAGGGTACGGGGCCAACGTC. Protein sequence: CASSPRTGYGANV. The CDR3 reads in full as CASSPRTGYGANVLTF. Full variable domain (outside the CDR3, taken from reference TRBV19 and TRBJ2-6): DGGITQSPKYLFRKEGQNVTLSCEQNLNHDAMYWYRQDPGQGLRLIYYSQIVNDFQKGDIAEGYSVSREKKESFPLTVTSAQKNPTAFYLCASSPRTGYGANVLTFGAGSRLTVL.

CDR3 sequence reads: CASSLVGVSYDYTF. Incomplete CDR3 DNA: TGTGCCAGCAGCTTAGTAGGGGTTTCCTACGAC. The rearrangement uses TRBV7-2 and TRBJ1-2; possibly TRBD1 for D (5 bases). The read is 3 residues too short to cover the CDR3 end, so that end is filled in from the germline J gene. The V gene's germline CDR1 is SGHTA and CDR2 FQGNSA. The CDR3 has 14 residues.

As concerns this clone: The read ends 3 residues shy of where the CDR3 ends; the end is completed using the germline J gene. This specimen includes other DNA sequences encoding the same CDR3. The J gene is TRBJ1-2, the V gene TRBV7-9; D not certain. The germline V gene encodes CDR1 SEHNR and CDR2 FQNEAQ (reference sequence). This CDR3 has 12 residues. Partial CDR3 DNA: TGTGCCAGCAGCTTAGTCGGGTCCCTC. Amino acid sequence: CASSLVGSL. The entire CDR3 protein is CASSLVGSLYTF.

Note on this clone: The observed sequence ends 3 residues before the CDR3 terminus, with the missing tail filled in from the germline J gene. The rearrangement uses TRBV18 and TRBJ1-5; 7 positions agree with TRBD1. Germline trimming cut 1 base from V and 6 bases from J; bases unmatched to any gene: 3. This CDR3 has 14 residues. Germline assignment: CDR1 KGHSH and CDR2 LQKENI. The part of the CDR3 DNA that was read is TGTGCCAGCTCACCACAGGGGGCCGGTCAGCCC. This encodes CASSPQGAGQP. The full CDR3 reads CASSPQGAGQPQHF.

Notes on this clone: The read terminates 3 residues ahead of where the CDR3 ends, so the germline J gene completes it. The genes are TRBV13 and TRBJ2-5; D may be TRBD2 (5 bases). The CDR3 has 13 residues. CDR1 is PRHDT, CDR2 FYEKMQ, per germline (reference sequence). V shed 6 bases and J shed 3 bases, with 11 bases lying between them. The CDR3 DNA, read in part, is TGTGCCAGCAGATCGTCGGGGAAAGAGACC. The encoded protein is CASRSSGKET. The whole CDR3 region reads CASRSSGKETQYF.